The present TCR beta chain was sequenced within a study of blood T cell repertoires in COVID-19 (TCRdb year 2020). Background for the entire study: Samples from collaborators originated in the United States, Italy and Spain and spanned both the acute and convalescent phases of COVID-19. The samples were drawn from two sources: the first 160 participants of the ongoing ImmuneRACE study, and 950 to 1,500 subjects contributed by 6 global collaborators. The repertoires were made available in a free public database intended to serve as a resource for research on the immune response to SARS-CoV-2. Where available, HLA class I and class II types were taken from metadata supplied by the sample provider and were not determined by assay-based typing. Sample metadata almost always included a de-identified subject ID, COVID-19 status, age in years and sex. The dataset comprised deeply sampled blood TCRbeta repertoires from subjects exposed to, actively infected with, or recovered from COVID-19. The material from the prospective study consisted of cDNA or gDNA derived from T cells, B-cell-depleted T cells, or PBMCs.

In Seattle, one collaborating source enrolled patients while the infection was active and tracked those patients longitudinally over the course of disease. The collaborating institutions used their own protocols to collect whole blood in K2EDTA tubes. Collaborator samples were shipped for TCRbeta analysis as frozen whole blood, isolated PBMCs, or DNA extracted from either sample type. CDR1 is given as MNHEY and CDR2 as SVGAGI, both from the germline V gene. From the cysteine up to the phenylalanine, the CDR3 has a length of 15 residues. Solely the CDR3 DNA is kept, with 45 bases framed from the first base. The V end loses 6 bases and the J end loses 1 base, and a stretch of 15 bases separates them. TCRbeta CDR3 regions were amplified from genomic DNA using the immunoSEQ Assay, a bias-controlled multiplex PCR. The study's own analysis went as follows. The number of nucleated cells in each sample was estimated from the amplification of reference gene primers within the assay. To quantify the absolute abundance of each unique TCRbeta CDR3 rearrangement, sequence reads were collapsed and filtered. For each sample, productive Simpson clonality was calculated by taking the square root of Simpson's diversity index across productive rearrangements. This is the immuneACCESS table as TCRdb keeps it, with only in-frame sequences that have V and J called. A part of the clones is gone; compared with another copy, unresolved V genes explain less than half, and the rest is unexplained. V and J calls and clone size are those listed in that table; D and trimming were worked out from the DNA. The sample profile shows around 250,000 clones; 80% to 90% of them were found once. The top ten hold roughly 10% of the sample.

Comments on this clone: Its antigen specificity is not known. Nothing much larger sits one base from this clone, and base qualities are not available.

The study at large found these results: Clinical and demographic metadata were provided uncurated, with the amount varying by source and participant.

The origin of this receptor is a woman in her 70s with COVID-19, enrolled during active disease. The sample consisted of peripheral blood. The rearrangement combines TRBV6-5 with TRBJ1-2; the D region possibly corresponds to TRBD1 (6 bases align). The CDR3 has the sequence CASSPVKGDNYGYTF. The nucleotides read TGTGCCAGCAGCCCCGTCAAGGGGGATAACTATGGCTACACCTTC.